This T cell receptor (beta chain) was obtained from a study of CD8 T cells in Susac syndrome. Trimming removed 3 bases at V and 2 bases at J, with 6 bases between. There are 12 residues in the CDR3. Germline V gives CDR1 SQVTM, CDR2 ANQGSEA. Random hexamers were used to reverse transcribe the RNA input (about 0.5 to 1 ug). Each CDR3 protein gets one entry after TCRdb re-called the immunoSEQ multiplex PCR reads with MiXCR. The data contain around 150,000 distinct CDR3 sequences, roughly 96% of them singletons. The sequence came from a human donor with multiple sclerosis. The gene calls are TRBV29-1 and TRBJ2-3; D ambiguous. Sequenced sample: CD4+ T cells from PBMCs. The CDR3 region is CSVEAHTDTQYF. CDR3 sequence (DNA): TGCAGCGTTGAGGCACACACAGATACGCAGTATTTT.